This passage covers 9 T cell receptor beta chains from one sample sequenced in a study of regulatory T cells in long-lasting Graves disease (dated by TCRdb to 2020 to 2022). Interpreted using the paper, the time point label stands for: persistent/refractory GD, antithyroid drugs over 5 years with positive TRAb. For both TCR sequencing and RNA sequencing, RNA was extracted from PBMCs using TRIzol. Library construction relied on multiplex PCR. These reads were obtained on an Illumina HiSeq 4000. CDR3 regions were amplified by Arm-PCR with iRepertoire HTBI primers to construct TCR beta libraries. Using fastp trimming at Q25 and MiXCR clonotype assembly, TCRdb reanalyzed the public sequencing data and kept in-frame beta chains. Each entry is one CDR3 protein sequence, shown with its most common DNA and genes. This sample is represented by around 510,000 distinct CDR3 sequences; more than 20% of them were singletons. 6.5% to 8% of the sample belongs to the ten largest clones.

Sample: peripheral blood mononuclear cells (PBMCs), taken when the disease was refractory, from a patient treated with antithyroid drugs. These receptors were collected from a female donor with Graves disease.

This clonotype was picked up a small number of times. This sequence may be a read error, since a much larger clone differs from it by one base. The chain uses TRBV28 and TRBJ1-5; D possibly corresponds to TRBD1 (6 bases). There are 12 residues in the CDR3. V was pared by 7 bases and J by 7 bases, with 11 bases between. Germline V gene lookup returns CDR1 MDHEN and CDR2 SYDVKM. This CDR3 is CASMGAGQPQHF. CDR3 DNA: TGTGCCAGCATGGGGGCAGGCCAGCCCCAGCATTTT.

This clonotype was seen a handful of times. The V gene is TRBV29-1, the J gene TRBJ1-2; TRBD1 aligns across 7 bases. CDR3 size: 11 residues. Germline loops: CDR1 SQVTM, CDR2 ANQGSEA. V was clipped by 6 bases and J by 6 bases; unmatched bases: 4. CDR3 nucleotides: TGCAGCGTAAGGACAGGAGATGGCTACACCTTC. Translation gives CSVRTGDGYTF.

Concerning this clonotype itself: This may come from a read error, since a much larger clone is one base off. Here the CDR3 omits its conserved ending phenylalanine or tryptophan, so a read error is the likely source. The gene calls are TRBV12-3 or TRBV12-4 and TRBJ1-1, with 8 bases matching TRBD1. Trimming removed 4 bases from V and 4 bases from J; junction bases left unmatched: 5. The CDR3 is 14 residues long. The CDR3 nucleotides read TGTGCCAGCAGTTACGACAGGGGTATCACTGAAGCTTTCTCT. Translation: CASSYDRGITEAFS.

As to this clonotype: Just one base apart from a much larger clone, this may be a read error. The J gene is TRBJ2-2, the V gene TRBV15; unclear D gene. The germline V gene encodes CDR1 LNHNV and CDR2 YYDKDF (reference sequence). This CDR3 contains 14 residues. For the CDR3, the DNA is TGTGCCACCAACAGAGATCGCCTCCCCGGGGAGCTGTTTTTT. As protein: CATNRDRLPGELFF.

This clonotype was seen a handful of times. The chain uses TRBV6-2 or TRBV6-3 and TRBJ2-7; 9 nucleotides line up with TRBD2. V lost 6 bases, J lost 3 bases, and 3 bases stayed unmatched. Germline V CDR1 and CDR2: MNHEY, SVGEGT. This CDR3 comprises 13 residues. The CDR3 bases are TGTGCCAGCAGGCCTAGCGGGATCTACGAGCAGTACTTC. It encodes CASRPSGIYEQYF.

The rearrangement links TRBV20-1 to TRBJ2-3; D ambiguous. The CDR3 spans 12 residues. Trimming took off 6 bases at V and 4 bases at J, with 11 bases between the two ends. Germline-derived CDR1 and CDR2 are DFQATT and SNEGSKA (reference sequence). CDR3 sequence reads: CSARRTADTQYF. DNA for the CDR3: TGCAGTGCGAGAAGGACCGCAGATACGCAGTATTTT.

The chain joins TRBV29-1 to TRBJ1-2, with D unresolved. V was shortened by 2 bases and J by 3 bases, with 10 bases between the two germline ends. CDR3 length equals 13 residues. Germline V gene lookup returns CDR1 SQVTM and CDR2 ANQGSEA. The chain's CDR3 is CSVENPTDYGYTF. For the CDR3, the DNA is TGCAGCGTTGAAAACCCGACGGACTATGGCTACACCTTC.

In this sample, this clonotype turned up many times. J is TRBJ1-2 and V is TRBV28; D is unresolved. Deletions cut 8 bases from V and 1 base from J, with 8 bases between. This CDR3 spans 12 amino acids. Germline assignment: CDR1 MDHEN and CDR2 SYDVKM. The CDR3 DNA reads as TGTGCCAGCTACCCGGGTAACTATGGCTACACCTTC. Residues: CASYPGNYGYTF.

This clonotype was detected many times. The V call is TRBV6-2 or TRBV6-3, the J call TRBJ2-7; TRBD1 agrees at 9 bases. The CDR3 covers 14 residues. Germline-derived CDR1 and CDR2 are MNHEY and SVGEGT. The trim removed 6 bases at V and 3 bases at J, leaving 6 bases unmatched. The CDR3 here is CASSTGTGLYEQYF. Here the CDR3 DNA reads TGTGCCAGCAGCACCGGGACAGGGCTCTACGAGCAGTACTTC.